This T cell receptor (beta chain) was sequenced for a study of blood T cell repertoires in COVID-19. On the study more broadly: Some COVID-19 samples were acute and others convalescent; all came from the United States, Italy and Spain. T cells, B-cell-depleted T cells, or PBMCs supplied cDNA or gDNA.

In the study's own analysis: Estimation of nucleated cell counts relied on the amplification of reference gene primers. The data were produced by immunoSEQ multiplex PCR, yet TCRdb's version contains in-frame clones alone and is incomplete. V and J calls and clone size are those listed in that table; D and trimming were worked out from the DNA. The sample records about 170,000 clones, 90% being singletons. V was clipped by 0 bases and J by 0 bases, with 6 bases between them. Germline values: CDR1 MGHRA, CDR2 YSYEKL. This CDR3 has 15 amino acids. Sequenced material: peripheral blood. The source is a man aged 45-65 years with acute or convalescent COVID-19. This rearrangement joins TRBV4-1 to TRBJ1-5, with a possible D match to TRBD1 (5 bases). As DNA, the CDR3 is TGCGCCAGCAGCCAAGAGGGGGGTAGCAATCAGCCCCAGCATTTT. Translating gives CASSQEGGSNQPQHF.